A single sample is the source of the 21 T cell receptor beta chains below, sequenced in a study of memory CD8 T cells in hepatitis C reinfection. Time point indicated: peak reinfection, 3 to 8 weeks after reinfection detection. The sorted cells went straight to TCR sequencing with no prior in vitro expansion. This table comes from immunoSEQ multiplex PCR, and its TCRdb copy is limited to in-frame clones, with some not included. Of 35,000 to 55,000 clones listed, approximately 87% are singletons. Sequencing was done on a sample of naive CD8+ T cells sorted from blood. All receptors come from a man aged 18 to 29 with hepatitis C virus infection.

The CDR3 sequence is CAISASRVEGETQYF. CDR3 bases: TGTGCCATCAGTGCCTCTCGGGTAGAAGGAGAGACCCAGTACTTC. V and J are TRBV10-3 and TRBJ2-5; D remains unclear. Per germline, CDR1 ENHRY and CDR2 SYGVKD. V was cut by 4 bases and J by 4 bases, with 16 bases left in between. There are 15 residues in the CDR3.

The V gene is TRBV19, the J gene TRBJ2-1; a weak D match, TRBD1 (5 bases). From germline, CDR1 is LNHDA and CDR2 SQIVND (reference sequence). The CDR3 has 15 amino acids. Trimming removed 1 base from V and 2 bases from J, with 9 bases in between. CDR3: CASSIVGAPYNEQFF. The CDR3 DNA reads TGTGCCAGTAGTATAGTAGGGGCCCCCTACAATGAGCAGTTCTTC. Looking up the rest from reference TRBV19 and TRBJ2-1 gives the full variable domain: DGGITQSPKYLFRKEGQNVTLSCEQNLNHDAMYWYRQDPGQGLRLIYYSQIVNDFQKGDIAEGYSVSREKKESFPLTVTSAQKNPTAFYLCASSIVGAPYNEQFFGPGTRLTVL.

This chain uses TRBV23-1 with TRBJ2-7; a possible D gene is TRBD1 (5 bases). TRBV23-1 has ORF status, its function being uncertain. The CDR3 contains 15 residues. Trimming pared 4 bases from V and 5 bases from J, leaving 18 bases between. The CDR3 spells CASSPPPYEGDEQYF. DNA for the CDR3: TGCGCCAGCAGTCCCCCTCCTTACGAAGGGGACGAGCAGTACTTC.

This sequence joins TRBV25-1 and TRBJ1-1; D is possibly TRBD1 (6 bases). Trimming stripped 2 bases from V and 4 bases from J, with 11 bases between. The germline gives CDR1 MGHDK, CDR2 SYGVNS. The CDR3 length is 14 residues. CDR3 in DNA: TGTGCCAGCAGTGAAGGCGTGGGGGCCACTGAAGCTTTCTTT. It translates to CASSEGVGATEAFF.

This clone appeared a single time. This sequence joins TRBV7-9 and TRBJ2-7, with 10 bases that match TRBD2. The germline V gene has CDR1 SEHNR and CDR2 FQNEAQ (reference sequence). Trimming removed 8 bases from V and 4 bases from J; junction bases left unmatched: 11. This CDR3 is 15 amino acids long. The DNA for the CDR3 is TGTGCCAGCTCCTCCACCGGGACTAGCGTGTACGAGCAGTACTTC. Its protein product is CASSSTGTSVYEQYF.

This clone has a single count. The chain uses TRBV7-2 and TRBJ1-6; 9 positions match TRBD1. J was trimmed by 5 bases and V by 1 base; bases with no gene match: 3. Germline values: CDR1 SGHTA, CDR2 FQGNSA. The CDR3 length is 16 residues. The CDR3 coding sequence is TGTGCCAGCAGCTTAGGGGACAGGGTTAATAATTCACCCCTCCACTTT. Translated, it gives CASSLGDRVNNSPLHF.

The rearrangement uses TRBV5-1 and TRBJ2-5, with D possibly TRBD2 on 6 matching bases. V was pared by 1 base and J by 5 bases, with 12 bases between. Per the germline V gene, CDR1 is SGHRS and CDR2 is YFSETQ. The CDR3 length is 14 residues. CDR3 nucleotide sequence: TGCGCCAGCAGCTTGTTCGCTGGGAGGGAGACCCAGTACTTC. Amino acid sequence: CASSLFAGRETQYF. Looking up the rest from reference TRBV5-1 and TRBJ2-5 gives the full variable domain: KAGVTQTPRYLIKTRGQQVTLSCSPISGHRSVSWYQQTPGQGLQFLFEYFSETQRNKGNFPGRFSGRQFSNSRSEMNVSTLELGDSALYLCASSLFAGRETQYFGPGTRLLVL.

The V call is TRBV29-1, the J call TRBJ2-1; 11 bases fit TRBD2. V was clipped by 1 base and J by 0 bases; unmatched bases: 20. The CDR3 length is 22 residues. From germline, CDR1 is SQVTM and CDR2 ANQGSEA. The CDR3 region has the DNA TGCAGCGTTGAAGGGGGGGCACCGGGACTAGCGGTCATAGAGAGCTCCTACAATGAGCAGTTCTTC. It is translated as CSVEGGAPGLAVIESSYNEQFF.

The genes are TRBV29-1 and TRBJ1-1, with a possible D match to TRBD1 (6 bases). Germline CDR1 and CDR2: SQVTM and ANQGSEA. Trimming removed 7 bases from V and 0 bases from J, with 15 bases in between. This CDR3 comprises 14 residues. The CDR3, as DNA: TGCAGCGCCCCGTCAGGGGTAATGAACACTGAAGCTTTCTTT. Its protein product is CSAPSGVMNTEAFF.

This clone has a handful of counts. The chain employs TRBV19 and TRBJ2-5; a weak D match, TRBD2 (5 bases). Germline CDR1 reads LNHDA; CDR2 reads SQIVND (reference sequence). CDR3 size: 14 residues. V lost 6 bases and J lost 2, with 13 bases in between. The CDR3 sequence: CASSHPTGQETQYF. The CDR3 DNA is TGTGCCAGTAGCCACCCGACGGGACAAGAGACCCAGTACTTC.

This clone was observed a single time. The chain combines TRBV27 with TRBJ2-5, with D perhaps matching TRBD2 (6 bases). V was pared by 2 bases and J by 7 bases, with 17 bases between. This CDR3 is built from 15 residues. CDR1 MNHEY and CDR2 SMNVEV come from the germline V gene (reference sequence). CDR3 coding DNA: TGTGCCAGCAGTTTACACGGGGGAGTTATAGGGACCCAGTACTTC. Protein product: CASSLHGGVIGTQYF.

The chain joins TRBV19 to TRBJ2-1, with 12 bases that match TRBD2. The CDR3 totals 16 residues. Germline CDR1 is LNHDA and CDR2 is SQIVND (reference sequence). The J segment lost 9 bases and the V segment lost 4 bases, leaving 10 bases of the junction unmatched. The CDR3 spells CASSTSTSGSFGEQFF. DNA of the CDR3: TGTGCCAGTAGTACGTCGACTAGCGGGAGTTTCGGTGAGCAGTTCTTC.

This clone was recorded a few times. The V gene is TRBV6-5, the J gene TRBJ1-5, with D unresolved. The germline V gene encodes CDR1 MNHEY and CDR2 SVGAGI. The V end lost 1 base, the J end lost 7 bases, and 5 bases lay between the germline ends. The CDR3 totals 12 residues. The CDR3 region is CASSYWAQPQHF. The DNA of the CDR3 is TGTGCCAGCAGTTACTGGGCCCAGCCCCAGCATTTT.

The chain recombines TRBV5-4 with TRBJ2-1; 8 bases line up with TRBD1. CDR1 is SGHNT and CDR2 is YYREEE in the germline V gene (reference sequence). The junction had 3 bases not matched to a gene; V was cut back by 5 bases and J by 8 bases. The CDR3 is 12 amino acids. The CDR3 sequence is CASRGTGDEQFF. The DNA for the CDR3 is TGTGCCAGCAGGGGGACAGGCGATGAGCAGTTCTTC.

This chain joins TRBV28 and TRBJ2-1, with TRBD1 matching 8 bases. V trimming: 5 bases; J trimming: 7 bases; junction bases outside the gene matches: 4. Germline CDR1 is MDHEN and CDR2 is SYDVKM. The CDR3 extends over 13 amino acids. The CDR3 is CASSDRTGNEQFF. CDR3 nucleotide sequence: TGTGCCAGCAGTGACAGGACAGGGAATGAGCAGTTCTTC.

V is TRBV10-1 and J is TRBJ1-2; TRBD1 matches at 9 bases. The CDR3 contains 13 residues. Per the germline V gene, CDR1 is WNHNN and CDR2 is SYGVQD (reference sequence). The trim removed 10 bases at V and 6 bases at J, leaving 9 bases unmatched. CDR3 DNA sequence: TGCGCCACCTACCCCGGACAGGGGCATGGCTACACCTTC. This encodes CATYPGQGHGYTF.

CDR3 DNA sequence: TGTGCCTGGAGTACTAGGGCTAGCAGGGGAGAGACCCAGTACTTC. It yields the protein CAWSTRASRGETQYF. J is TRBJ2-5 and V is TRBV30, with D maybe TRBD1 (6 bases). CDR3 size: 15 residues. V lost 2 bases, J lost 4 bases, and 17 bases lay in between. Germline loops: CDR1 GTSNPN, CDR2 SVGIG (reference sequence). The entire variable domain, with the rest obtained from reference TRBV30 and TRBJ2-5, is as follows: SQTIHQWPATLVQPVGSPLSLECTVEGTSNPNLYWYRQAAGRGLQLLFYSVGIGQISSEVPQNLSASRPQDRQFILSSKKLLLSDSGFYLCAWSTRASRGETQYFGPGTRLLVL.

V and J are TRBV6-5 and TRBJ2-7; TRBD2 might be the D (6 bases). With 0 bases removed from V and 0 bases from J, the gap between germline ends came to 9 bases. This CDR3 region has 15 residues. CDR1 and CDR2 from the germline V gene are MNHEY and SVGAGI. CDR3 sequence (DNA): TGTGCCAGCAGTTACTCAGTGGAGGGCTCCTACGAGCAGTACGTC. It specifies CASSYSVEGSYEQYV.

This clone was found once. The J gene is TRBJ1-2, the V gene TRBV6-1; D not certain. CDR1 and CDR2 from the germline V gene are MNHNS and SASEGT. The CDR3 consists of 16 residues. Trimming took off 0 bases at V and 5 bases at J, with 16 bases between the two ends. CDR3 loop: CASSEARGGLRYGYTF. The CDR3 bases are TGTGCCAGCAGTGAAGCGCGGGGAGGTTTGCGGTATGGCTACACCTTC.

In its sample, this clone was seen once. The chain recombines TRBV7-6 with TRBJ2-1; 7 positions agree with TRBD2. With V trimmed by 5 bases and J by 7 bases, 11 bases remained unmatched. The CDR3 extends over 15 amino acids. Looked up from germline, CDR1 is SGHVS and CDR2 is FNYEAQ. The CDR3 region is CASSEMHGGLNEQFF. The DNA of the CDR3 is TGTGCCAGCAGCGAAATGCACGGGGGGTTAAATGAGCAGTTCTTC.

The chain couples TRBV7-2 to TRBJ2-5, with 8 bases that match TRBD2. The closer fit of TRBJ2-7 to the DNA end suggests the J call may be wrong. Germline assignment: CDR1 SGHTA and CDR2 FQGNSA. CDR3 length: 15 amino acids. CDR3 loop: CASSKSTSAPYEQYF. CDR3 coding DNA: TGTGCCAGCAGCAAATCGACTAGCGCTCCCTACGAGCAGTACTTC.